These T cell receptor beta chains were read from a single sample in a study of blood T cells in healthy people across ages. MiXCR, run by TCRdb on the 5' RACE reads, gives a single entry per CDR3 protein. The data show 710,000 or so distinct CDR3 sequences, approximately 21% seen once. The sample consisted of blood. The source is a man between 65 and 85 years old in good health. Both conserved end residues are part of each CDR3. The order of the fields is clone size, J gene, D gene, V gene, CDR3 DNA, CDR3 protein. The D gene is left open where the match is weak. The size of a clone is reported for some rows only, either as once, few or many, or as a class for expanded clones.

abundance: few
j_gene: TRBJ2-3
d_gene: TRBD2
v_gene: TRBV20-1
CDR3nt: TGCAGTGCTAGAGATCTATTAGCGGGAGGGGGAGATACGCAGTATTTT
CDR3aa: CSARDLLAGGGDTQYF

abundance: NA
j_gene: TRBJ2-3
d_gene: NA
v_gene: TRBV9
CDR3nt: TGTGCCAGCAGCGAGGACATGGTCACAGATACGCAGTATTTT
CDR3aa: CASSEDMVTDTQYF

abundance: many
j_gene: TRBJ1-5
d_gene: NA
v_gene: TRBV5-1
CDR3nt: TGCGCCAGCAGCTTGTATGGGGATCAGCCCCAGCATTTT
CDR3aa: CASSLYGDQPQHF

abundance: NA
j_gene: TRBJ2-6
d_gene: TRBD2
v_gene: TRBV4-3
CDR3nt: TGCGCCAGCAGCCAAGATCAACGGGAGGGAGACGGTGGGGCCAACGTCCTGACTTTC
CDR3aa: CASSQDQREGDGGANVLTF

abundance: few
j_gene: TRBJ2-4
d_gene: TRBD1
v_gene: TRBV12-3/TRBV12-4
CDR3nt: TGTGCCAGCACTCCGGGACAGGGTAACATTCAGTACTTC
CDR3aa: CASTPGQGNIQYF

abundance: few
j_gene: TRBJ2-1
d_gene: NA
v_gene: TRBV5-1
CDR3nt: TGCGCCAGCAGCGTCACCGGGACCCACTACAATGAGCAGTTCTTC
CDR3aa: CASSVTGTHYNEQFF

abundance: few
j_gene: TRBJ2-3
d_gene: NA
v_gene: TRBV5-1
CDR3nt: TGCGCCAGCAGCTTGGTGGTGACAGGAGGTAGAGATACGCAGTATTTT
CDR3aa: CASSLVVTGGRDTQYF

abundance: few
j_gene: TRBJ1-3
d_gene: TRBD1
v_gene: TRBV6-5
CDR3nt: TGTGCCAGCAGTGGGGACAGAACCAACACCATATATTTT
CDR3aa: CASSGDRTNTIYF

abundance: few
j_gene: TRBJ2-5
d_gene: NA
v_gene: TRBV15
CDR3nt: TGTGCCACCAGCAGAGATAGGAGATCCAGTCAAGAGACCCAGTACTTC
CDR3aa: CATSRDRRSSQETQYF

abundance: few
j_gene: TRBJ1-5
d_gene: NA
v_gene: TRBV3-1
CDR3nt: TGTGCCAGCTCCTCCGGGGGCAATCAGCCCCGGCATTTT
CDR3aa: CASSSGGNQPRHF

abundance: NA
j_gene: TRBJ2-1
d_gene: NA
v_gene: TRBV12-3/TRBV12-4
CDR3nt: TGTGCCAGCACCCTGGGGGCAGGGAACAGGCACAATGAGCAGTTCTTC
CDR3aa: CASTLGAGNRHNEQFF

abundance: NA
j_gene: TRBJ2-1
d_gene: NA
v_gene: TRBV24-1
CDR3nt: TGTGCCACCAGTGTTCTGGACTCTGGTGAGCAGTTCTTC
CDR3aa: CATSVLDSGEQFF

abundance: NA
j_gene: TRBJ2-3
d_gene: NA
v_gene: TRBV24-1
CDR3nt: TGTGCCACCAGTGATTGGGGGGGGGCCAACACAGATACGCAGTATTTT
CDR3aa: CATSDWGGANTDTQYF

abundance: NA
j_gene: TRBJ2-1
d_gene: NA
v_gene: TRBV20-1
CDR3nt: TGCAGTGCTAGAGACCCTTTGAGCTCCTACAATGAGCAGTTCTTC
CDR3aa: CSARDPLSSYNEQFF

abundance: NA
j_gene: TRBJ2-4
d_gene: TRBD1
v_gene: TRBV28
CDR3nt: TGTGCCAGCAGTTGGACAGGGGGCGCCAAAAACATTCAGTACTTC
CDR3aa: CASSWTGGAKNIQYF

abundance: few
j_gene: TRBJ1-1
d_gene: NA
v_gene: TRBV12-3/TRBV12-4
CDR3nt: TGTGCCAGCAGTCGAGTTAGGTCAGACACTGAAGCTTTCTTT
CDR3aa: CASSRVRSDTEAFF

abundance: NA
j_gene: TRBJ2-3
d_gene: TRBD2
v_gene: TRBV18
CDR3nt: TGTGCCAGCTCACGTCCTCCTAGCGGGAGGGCCAGGGATACGCAGTATTTT
CDR3aa: CASSRPPSGRARDTQYF

abundance: NA
j_gene: TRBJ2-1
d_gene: NA
v_gene: TRBV20-1
CDR3nt: TGCAGTGCTAACCTTCCCGGGGGCGCCAGCTCCTACAATGAGCAGTTCTTC
CDR3aa: CSANLPGGASSYNEQFF

abundance: few
j_gene: TRBJ2-3
d_gene: NA
v_gene: TRBV28
CDR3nt: TGTGCCAGCGGCCCGGGACAGACTAGCACTGATACGCAGTATTTT
CDR3aa: CASGPGQTSTDTQYF

abundance: many
j_gene: TRBJ1-1
d_gene: TRBD1
v_gene: TRBV5-1
CDR3nt: TGCGCCAGCAGCGCAGGACAGGGTGGCACTGAAGCTTTCTTT
CDR3aa: CASSAGQGGTEAFF

abundance: few
j_gene: TRBJ1-2
d_gene: NA
v_gene: TRBV20-1
CDR3nt: TGCAGTGCTAGGTGCCTCATCTATGGCTACACCTTC
CDR3aa: CSARCLIYGYTF

abundance: few
j_gene: TRBJ2-3
d_gene: NA
v_gene: TRBV7-2
CDR3nt: TGTGCCAGCAGCTGGACGGGGGGCGTCGGCACAGATACGCAGTATTTT
CDR3aa: CASSWTGGVGTDTQYF

abundance: few
j_gene: TRBJ2-6
d_gene: NA
v_gene: TRBV7-9
CDR3nt: TGTGCCAGCAGCTTGGGGAGGACAGCTGGGGCCAACGTCCTGACTTTC
CDR3aa: CASSLGRTAGANVLTF

abundance: NA
j_gene: TRBJ2-3
d_gene: NA
v_gene: TRBV10-1
CDR3nt: TGCGCCAGCAGTGTATCTCGGGGTACGCAGTATTTT
CDR3aa: CASSVSRGTQYF

abundance: NA
j_gene: TRBJ1-4
d_gene: NA
v_gene: TRBV20-1
CDR3nt: TGCAGTGCTAGGGGCCTGGAGGGACCAGTCTTCGAAAAACTGTTTTTT
CDR3aa: CSARGLEGPVFEKLFF

abundance: NA
j_gene: TRBJ1-3
d_gene: NA
v_gene: TRBV7-2
CDR3nt: TGTGCCAGCAGCTTAGGGGACCCAGGGTCTGGAAACACCATATATTTT
CDR3aa: CASSLGDPGSGNTIYF

abundance: few
j_gene: TRBJ2-1
d_gene: NA
v_gene: TRBV29-1
CDR3nt: TGCAGCGCTGGCGACAATGAGCAGTTCTTC
CDR3aa: CSAGDNEQFF

abundance: few
j_gene: TRBJ2-1
d_gene: NA
v_gene: TRBV14
CDR3nt: TGTGCCAGCAGCCAAGTTTTACACTACAATGAGCAGTTCTTC
CDR3aa: CASSQVLHYNEQFF

abundance: NA
j_gene: TRBJ2-3
d_gene: NA
v_gene: TRBV3-1
CDR3nt: TGTGCCAGCAGCCAACAGTTATTCGGGGGGCCCCTCGATACGCAGTATTTT
CDR3aa: CASSQQLFGGPLDTQYF

abundance: many
j_gene: TRBJ2-1
d_gene: NA
v_gene: TRBV5-1
CDR3nt: TGCGCCAGCAGCTTGTCTATAGGGGTAGCTGAGCAGTTCTTC
CDR3aa: CASSLSIGVAEQFF

abundance: NA
j_gene: TRBJ2-5
d_gene: NA
v_gene: TRBV21-1
CDR3nt: TGTGCCAGCAGCAAAATCAGGGCGTACCAAGAGACCCAGTACTTC
CDR3aa: CASSKIRAYQETQYF

abundance: NA
j_gene: TRBJ2-7
d_gene: NA
v_gene: TRBV21-1
CDR3nt: TGTGCCAGCAGGTCGGACAGAATCTGCATCGGGCAGTACTTC
CDR3aa: CASRSDRICIGQYF

abundance: few
j_gene: TRBJ2-6
d_gene: NA
v_gene: TRBV11-3
CDR3nt: TGTGCCAGCAGCATTGGGAGTTTGGGTGGGGCCAACGTCCTGACTTTC
CDR3aa: CASSIGSLGGANVLTF

abundance: few
j_gene: TRBJ2-1
d_gene: NA
v_gene: TRBV6-2/TRBV6-3
CDR3nt: TGTGCCAGCAGTGGAAGTCTCAATGAGCAGTTCTTC
CDR3aa: CASSGSLNEQFF

abundance: NA
j_gene: TRBJ2-4
d_gene: NA
v_gene: TRBV7-9
CDR3nt: TGTGCCAGCAGCTTAGTTCCAGGGATTGACATTCAGTACTTC
CDR3aa: CASSLVPGIDIQYF

abundance: many
j_gene: TRBJ1-2
d_gene: NA
v_gene: TRBV6-5
CDR3nt: TGTGCCAGCAGTCCCCCGACGCGTGGCTACACCTTC
CDR3aa: CASSPPTRGYTF

abundance: few
j_gene: TRBJ2-5
d_gene: TRBD2
v_gene: TRBV10-3
CDR3nt: TGTGTCATCAGGGAAGCGGGGAACCAAGAGACCCAGTACTTC
CDR3aa: CVIREAGNQETQYF

abundance: few
j_gene: TRBJ1-1
d_gene: NA
v_gene: TRBV29-1
CDR3nt: TGCAGCGTTGATAGGTTAGGCATTCGCGCTGAAGCTTTCTTT
CDR3aa: CSVDRLGIRAEAFF

abundance: many
j_gene: TRBJ2-3
d_gene: NA
v_gene: TRBV2
CDR3nt: TGTGCCAGCAGTGAATTTGCAGCCCGGGATACGCAGTATTTT
CDR3aa: CASSEFAARDTQYF